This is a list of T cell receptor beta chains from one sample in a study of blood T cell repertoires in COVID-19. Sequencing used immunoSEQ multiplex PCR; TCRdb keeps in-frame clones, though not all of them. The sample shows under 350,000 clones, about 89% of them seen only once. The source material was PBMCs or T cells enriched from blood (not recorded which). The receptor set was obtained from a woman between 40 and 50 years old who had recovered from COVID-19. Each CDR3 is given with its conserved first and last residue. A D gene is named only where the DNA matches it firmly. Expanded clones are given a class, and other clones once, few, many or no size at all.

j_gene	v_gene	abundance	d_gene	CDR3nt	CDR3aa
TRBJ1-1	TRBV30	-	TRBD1	TGTGCCTGGAGGGGACAGGGGTTGTCTGAAGCTTTCTTT	CAWRGQGLSEAFF
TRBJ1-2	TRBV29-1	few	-	TGCAGCGGCAGGGGATTCGGAGATGGCTACACCTTC	CSGRGFGDGYTF
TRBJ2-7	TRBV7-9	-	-	TGTGCCAGCAGCTTAGGTCGGTACGAGCAGTACTTC	CASSLGRYEQYF
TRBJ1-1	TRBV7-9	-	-	TGTGCCAGCAGGCTTAGAAGCTTCTTT	CASRLRSFF
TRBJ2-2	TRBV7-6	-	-	TGTGCCAGCAGCTTAATGGCAGGGGAGACCGGGGAGCTGTTTTTT	CASSLMAGETGELFF
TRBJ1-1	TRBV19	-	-	TGTGCCAGTAGTATGCGGGAGATCATGAACACTGAAGCTTTCTTT	CASSMREIMNTEAFF
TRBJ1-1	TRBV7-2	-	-	TGTGCCAGCAGCTTGGAGGGACGGGCGGACACTGAAGCTTTCTTT	CASSLEGRADTEAFF
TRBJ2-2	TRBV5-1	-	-	TGCGCCAGCAGCCCTCTACTTCTGACCGGGGAGCTGTTTTTT	CASSPLLLTGELFF
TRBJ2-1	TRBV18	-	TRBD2	TGTGCCAGCTCTCCCCTCTCTAGCGGGGGGGCTAATGAGCAGTTCTTC	CASSPLSSGGANEQFF
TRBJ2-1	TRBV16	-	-	TGTGCCAGCAGCCAATGGACAGCCTACAATGAGCAGTTCTTC	CASSQWTAYNEQFF
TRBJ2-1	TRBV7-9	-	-	TGTGCCAGCAGCTTAGCCCTAGCGCGGAGCTCCTACAATGAGCAGTTCTTC	CASSLALARSSYNEQFF
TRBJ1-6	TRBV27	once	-	TGTGCCAGCAGTAGAGGAGGAGGTGAAAATTCACCCCTCCACTTT	CASSRGGGENSPLHF
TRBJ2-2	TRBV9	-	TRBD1	TGTGCCAGCAGCGTAGCTGCGGGACAGGACACCGGGGAGCTGTTTTTT	CASSVAAGQDTGELFF
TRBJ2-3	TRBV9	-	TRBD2	TGTGCCAGCAGCGACACTAGCGGGAGGGCGGAGGGCCCAGATACGCAGTATTTT	CASSDTSGRAEGPDTQYF
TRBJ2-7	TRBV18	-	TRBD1	TGTGCCAGCTCACCACCGGTGTATGTAAGGGACAGTATGTACGAGCAGTACTTC	CASSPPVYVRDSMYEQYF
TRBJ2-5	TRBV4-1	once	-	TGCGCCAGCAGCCAACCCGACAGAAAAGAGACCCAGTACTTC	CASSQPDRKETQYF
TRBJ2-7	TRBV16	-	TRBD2	TGTGCCAGCAGAACCGGACTAGCGGCTCACGAGCAGTACTTC	CASRTGLAAHEQYF
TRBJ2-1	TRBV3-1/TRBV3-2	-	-	TGTGCCAGCAGCCCAGAGAGGGACTCGCGGCCTAGGGATGAGCAGTTCTTC	CASSPERDSRPRDEQFF
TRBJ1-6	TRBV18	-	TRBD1	TGTGCCAGCTCGAGCGGGACAGGTGGTAATTCACCCCTCCACTTT	CASSSGTGGNSPLHF
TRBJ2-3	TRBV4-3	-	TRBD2	TGCGCCAGCAGCCAAGCAGGCTGGTCAGCGGGAGAGGTAGATACGCAGTATTTT	CASSQAGWSAGEVDTQYF
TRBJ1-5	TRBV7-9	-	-	TGTGCCAGCAGCTTCAACAATCAGCCCCAGCATTTT	CASSFNNQPQHF
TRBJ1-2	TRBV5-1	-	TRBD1	TGCGCCAGCCGTACCGGGACAGGGGGTTCTGGCTACACCTTC	CASRTGTGGSGYTF
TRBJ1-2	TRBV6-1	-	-	TGTGCCAGCAGTGAACCAGGGACCGGGAGAGGGAGTTATGGCTACACCTTC	CASSEPGTGRGSYGYTF
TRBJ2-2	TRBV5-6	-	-	TGTGCCAGCAGCTTGGTTTCGAGGGGGAGTGCCGGGGAGCTGTTTTTT	CASSLVSRGSAGELFF
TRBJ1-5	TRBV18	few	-	TGTGCCAGCTCACTCTCTCCGGGGGGAAAAAGCAATCAGCCCCAGCATTTT	CASSLSPGGKSNQPQHF
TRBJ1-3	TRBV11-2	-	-	TGTGCCAGCACCACAGACCGAAACACCATATATTTT	CASTTDRNTIYF
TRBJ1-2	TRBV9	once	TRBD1	TGTGCCAGCAGCGTATCCGGGACAGGGGGCTATGGCTACACCTTC	CASSVSGTGGYGYTF
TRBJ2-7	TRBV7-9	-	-	TGTGCCAGCAGGTCAGGGAGGCTACCCCATGGCGAGCAGTACTTC	CASRSGRLPHGEQYF
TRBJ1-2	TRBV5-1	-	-	TGCGCCAGCAGCTTGGAGCCAGGGGCTACTAACTATGGCTACACCTTC	CASSLEPGATNYGYTF